Shown below are 15 T cell receptor beta chains from a single sample sequenced in a study of PD-1 blockade in classical Hodgkin lymphoma. Produced via immunoSEQ multiplex PCR; TCRdb's table is partial and in-frame only. Among approximately 26,000 clones, around 63% were seen once, and the ten largest hold approximately 3.4%. After autologous stem cell transplantation all patients relapsed, and prior brentuximab vedotin exposure differed between cohorts. The sequenced sample was peripheral blood mononuclear cells (PBMCs), obtained at baseline. Receptor source: a human donor with classical Hodgkin lymphoma.

This clone was counted a few times. The genes are TRBV5-4 and TRBJ1-1, with D unclear. Germline values: CDR1 SGHNT, CDR2 YYREEE (reference sequence). V dropped 0 bases and J dropped 6 bases, with 9 bases sitting between them. The CDR3 sequence is 13 residues long. The CDR3: CASSLGKLPEAFF. As DNA, the CDR3 is TGTGCCAGCAGCTTGGGGAAGCTTCCTGAAGCTTTCTTT.

The chain joins TRBV10-3 to TRBJ2-5; the D is unclear. CDR3 length equals 12 residues. Germline V gives CDR1 ENHRY, CDR2 SYGVKD. Between the trimmed V and J ends, which lost 3 bases and 0 bases, there was a span of 2 bases. The CDR3 DNA follows: TGTGCCATCAGTGACAACCAAGAGACCCAGTACTTC. Protein product: CAISDNQETQYF.

The chain has TRBV5-1 and TRBJ1-5, with a possible D match to TRBD1 (5 bases). The CDR3 is 13 residues long. Germline CDR1 and CDR2: SGHRS and YFSETQ. With 1 base removed from V and 6 bases from J, the gap between germline ends came to 8 bases. Here the CDR3 reads CASSLLGGQPQHF. The CDR3 coding sequence is TGCGCCAGCAGCTTGCTTGGGGGTCAGCCCCAGCATTTT.

This sequence joins TRBV15 and TRBJ2-7; D might be TRBD2 (5 bases). The CDR3 consists of 15 residues. Germline assignment: CDR1 LNHNV and CDR2 YYDKDF (reference sequence). The V end was cut by 0 bases, the J end by 7 bases, with 16 bases between. The CDR3 bases are TGTGCCACCAGCAGAGATCAAGGCCCCGGGAAGGAGCAGTACTTC. This gives the protein CATSRDQGPGKEQYF.

The V call is TRBV11-2, the J call TRBJ2-5, with 9 bases lining up with TRBD1. There are 16 residues in the CDR3. With V trimmed by 2 bases and J by 0 bases, 4 bases remained unmatched. Germline loops: CDR1 SGHAT, CDR2 FQNNGV. DNA of the CDR3: TGTGCCAGCAGCTTAAGAGACAGGGGGTACCAAGAGACCCAGTACTTC. Its translation: CASSLRDRGYQETQYF.

The V call is TRBV6-5, the J call TRBJ1-1; D is undetermined. CDR3 length: 15 residues. V lost 10 bases to trimming and J lost 0 bases, with 18 bases between them. Germline V gene lookup returns CDR1 MNHEY and CDR2 SVGAGI. The CDR3 reads CATSQIGFLNTEAFF. CDR3 nucleotides: TGTGCCACCTCCCAAATCGGGTTCTTGAACACTGAAGCTTTCTTT.

This clone was seen more than once but under ten times. This rearrangement joins TRBV6-1 to TRBJ1-1; no reliable D call. CDR3 length: 12 residues. V shed 6 bases and J shed 0 bases, with 5 bases lying between them. Looked up from germline, CDR1 is MNHNS and CDR2 is SASEGT. The CDR3 is CASRLMNTEAFF. DNA for the CDR3: TGTGCCAGCAGGTTGATGAACACTGAAGCTTTCTTT.

This clone occurred a few times. This chain connects TRBV27 to TRBJ2-1; the D gene is possibly TRBD2 (5 bases). Between the trimmed V and J ends, which lost 2 bases and 4 bases, there was a span of 6 bases. From germline, CDR1 is MNHEY and CDR2 SMNVEV (reference sequence). This CDR3 is built from 13 residues. The DNA of the CDR3 is TGTGCCAGCAGTTTACCGGGGTACAATGAGCAGTTCTTC. This encodes CASSLPGYNEQFF.

This rearrangement joins TRBV11-2 to TRBJ1-3, with D possibly matching TRBD1 (5 bases). The V end was cut by 3 bases, the J end by 3 bases, with 12 bases between. This CDR3 has 15 amino acids. Germline CDR1 and CDR2: SGHAT and FQNNGV. DNA for the CDR3: TGTGCCAGCAGCTTGGCCCAGGGCAGTGGAAACACCATATATTTT. Amino acid sequence: CASSLAQGSGNTIYF. Based on the CDR3 plus reference TRBV11-2 and TRBJ1-3, the full variable domain is EAGVAQSPRYKIIEKRQSVAFWCNPISGHATLYWYQQILGQGPKLLIQFQNNGVVDDSQLPKDRFSAERLKGVDSTLKIQPAKLEDSAVYLCASSLAQGSGNTIYFGEGSWLTVV.

The J gene is TRBJ2-3, the V gene TRBV28, with D tentatively TRBD2 (5 bases). The germline V and J ends were trimmed by 3 bases and 1 base, with 17 bases remaining between them. Germline CDR1 is MDHEN and CDR2 is SYDVKM. The CDR3 is 17 amino acids. As DNA, the CDR3 is TGTGCCAGCAGTTTCCCTACTAGGGTGTCGGGCACAGATACGCAGTATTTT. As protein: CASSFPTRVSGTDTQYF.

The chain links TRBV25-1 to TRBJ2-7; D not resolved. The V end was cut by 6 bases, the J end by 1 base, with 13 bases between. Germline lookup yields CDR1 MGHDK and CDR2 SYGVNS. This CDR3 is built from 14 residues. The CDR3 sequence: CASSSYGRSYEQYF. The CDR3 coding sequence is TGTGCCAGCAGCAGTTATGGCAGGTCCTACGAGCAGTACTTC.

In its sample, this clone was seen a few times. This chain uses TRBV6-1 with TRBJ2-7, with 10 bases aligning to TRBD1. CDR3 length: 19 residues. J was trimmed by 2 bases and V by 4 bases; bases with no gene match: 17. The germline V gene has CDR1 MNHNS and CDR2 SASEGT. This CDR3 is CASSAPPGTGVWLPYEQYF. The CDR3 nucleotides are TGTGCCAGCAGTGCCCCTCCCGGGACAGGGGTGTGGTTGCCCTACGAGCAGTACTTC.

The chain carries TRBV20-1 and TRBJ1-2; D is unresolved. This CDR3 region has 10 residues. Germline V gene sequence: CDR1 DFQATT, CDR2 SNEGSKA (reference sequence). V lost 7 bases and J lost 6, with 9 bases in between. The CDR3 region has the DNA TGCAGTGAGTCGGAGGATGGCTACACCTTC. This gives the protein CSESEDGYTF.

This clone was recorded a few times. CDR3 region: CASSHLRNEQFF. CDR3 DNA sequence: TGTGCCAGCAGTCACCTTAGAAATGAGCAGTTCTTC. J is TRBJ2-1 and V is TRBV6-5; D gene unclear. Per the germline V gene, CDR1 is MNHEY and CDR2 is SVGAGI. Trimming removed 5 bases from V and 7 bases from J, with 9 bases in between. This CDR3 comprises 12 residues.

This clone was observed a few times. The rearrangement joins TRBV6-5 to TRBJ1-2; D not resolved. V lost 7 bases, J lost 8 bases, and 17 bases lay in between. CDR3 length: 13 amino acids. Germline V gives CDR1 MNHEY, CDR2 SVGAGI. CDR3 in amino acids: CASNERESSGYTF. In nucleotides, the CDR3 is TGTGCCAGCAATGAAAGAGAATCGAGCGGCTACACCTTC.